This T cell receptor (beta chain) was observed in a study of T cell changes during pregnancy in multiple sclerosis. Measured with immunoSEQ multiplex PCR; TCRdb has only the in-frame clones, and not every one. The sample comprises fewer than 110,000 clones, roughly nine tenths of which are singletons, and 0.93% rests with the top ten. The germline CDR1 and CDR2 sequences are SGDLS and YYNGEE. CDR3 size: 14 residues. J gave up 4 bases and V 0 bases, and 1 base lay outside the gene matches. This clonotype was sampled from a female donor with multiple sclerosis, enrolled in a pregnancy study. This chain links TRBV9 with TRBJ1-5; 7 bases agree with TRBD1. The source was peripheral blood, collected after pregnancy. CDR3 in DNA: TGTGCCAGCAGCGTAGGACAGGGAAATCAGCCCCAGCATTTT. It codes for CASSVGQGNQPQHF.